One sample yielded the 4 T cell receptor beta chains listed below, sequenced in a study of T cells after somatic rescue of genetic block. TCRdb's copy holds only in-frame clones and misses some; the assay was immunoSEQ multiplex PCR. Of 45,000 to 70,000 clones listed, roughly 96% are singletons. The sequenced sample was peripheral blood mononuclear cells (PBMCs). Source of these receptors: a child younger than two.

This clone occurred once. This CDR3 is also generated by other DNA sequences in the sample. DNA of the CDR3: TGTGCCATCAGTGAGTCAACTAGCGGCTCCTACGAGCAGTACTTC. Its protein is CAISESTSGSYEQYF. V and J are TRBV10-3 and TRBJ2-7; 8 nucleotides align to TRBD2. The J segment lost 0 bases and the V segment lost 0 bases, leaving 1 base of the junction unmatched. The length of the CDR3 is 15 residues. Germline values: CDR1 ENHRY, CDR2 SYGVKD.

This chain uses TRBV6-4 with TRBJ2-7; D ambiguous. Per germline, CDR1 MRHNA and CDR2 SNTAGT. The CDR3 extends over 16 amino acids. Trimming left V 2 bases short and J 0 bases short, with 14 bases between. This chain's CDR3 is CASSDQSLGTSYEQYF. CDR3 sequence (DNA): TGTGCCAGCAGTGACCAGTCCTTGGGCACCTCCTACGAGCAGTACTTC.

The chain carries TRBV4-2 and TRBJ2-7; no clear D. V gave up 0 bases and J gave up 5 bases, with 11 bases separating them. The CDR3 sequence is 14 residues long. Germline CDR1 and CDR2: LGHNA and YNFKEQ. The CDR3: CASSQDDSINEQYF. CDR3 coding DNA: TGTGCCAGCAGCCAAGACGACTCGATCAACGAGCAGTACTTC.

The chain employs TRBV6-5 and TRBJ1-2, with D hard to call. The CDR3 runs 14 residues. Looked up from germline, CDR1 is MNHEY and CDR2 is SVGAGI. V dropped 0 bases and J dropped 0 bases, with 5 bases sitting between them. The CDR3 DNA is TGTGCCAGCAGTTACTCCCGGACTAACTATGGCTACACCTTC. Its translation is CASSYSRTNYGYTF.